This TCR beta chain was identified during a study of identical twins. In its sample, this clonotype was seen many times. Its antigen is not identified. Using its own MiXCR run on the 5' RACE reads, TCRdb lists one record per CDR3 protein. There are 1.5 million to 2 million distinct CDR3 sequences in the sample; about 32% occur only once, and over 0.25% lies in the top ten. This CDR3 has 16 amino acids. CDR1 is MNHEY and CDR2 is SMNVEV in the germline V gene (reference sequence). The V segment lost 6 bases and the J segment 0 bases; nucleotides outside the gene matches: 5. Study results and limitations: High-abundance cord blood beta clonotypes had fewer insertions; memory repertoires showed none. Invariant MAIT and iNKT cells may have partly biased zero-insertion analyses. Models came in too low on out-of-frame TCR alpha sharing in monozygotic twins. Where out-of-frame alpha sequences were twin-shared, they showed excess low generation probability.

Sequencing was performed on cord blood. The chain links TRBV27 to TRBJ2-7; TRBD2 aligns across 13 bases. This clonotype originated in a newborn girl in good health. CDR3 sequence: CASSPRTSGSSYEQYF. DNA of the CDR3: TGTGCCAGCAGCCCCCGGACTAGCGGGAGCTCCTACGAGCAGTACTTC.